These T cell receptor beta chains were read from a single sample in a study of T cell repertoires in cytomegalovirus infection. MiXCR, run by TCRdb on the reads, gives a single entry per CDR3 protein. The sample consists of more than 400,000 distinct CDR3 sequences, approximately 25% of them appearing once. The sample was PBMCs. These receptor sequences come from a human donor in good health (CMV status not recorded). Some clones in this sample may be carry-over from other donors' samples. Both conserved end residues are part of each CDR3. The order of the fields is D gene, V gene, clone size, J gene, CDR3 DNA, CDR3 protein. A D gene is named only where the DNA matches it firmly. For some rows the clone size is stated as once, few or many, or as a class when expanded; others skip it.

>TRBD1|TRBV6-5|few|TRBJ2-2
TGTGCCAGCAGTTACAAGGGGGCGGCGAACACCGGGGAGCTGTTTTTT
CASSYKGAANTGELFF
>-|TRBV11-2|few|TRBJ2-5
TGTGCCAGCAGCCGTGAGGACCGAAGACAAGAGACCCAGTACTTC
CASSREDRRQETQYF
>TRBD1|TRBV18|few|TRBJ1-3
TGTGCCAGCTCACCACAGGAGGGGGCATCTGGAAACACCATATATTTT
CASSPQEGASGNTIYF
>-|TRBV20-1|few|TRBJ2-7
TGCAGTGCCCTATTAGCGAACTCCTACGAGCAGTACTTC
CSALLANSYEQYF
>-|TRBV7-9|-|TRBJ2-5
TGTGCCAGCAGCTTTGACACTAAGTTCCAAGAGACCCAGTACTTC
CASSFDTKFQETQYF
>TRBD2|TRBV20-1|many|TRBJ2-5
TGCAGTGCTAGGATTAGAAGGACTAGCAAAATCCAAGAGACCCAGTACTTC
CSARIRRTSKIQETQYF
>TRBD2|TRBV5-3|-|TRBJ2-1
TGTGCCAGCAGACGCCGCCCCAAGCGGGACTCCTACAATGAGCAGTTCTTC
CASRRRPKRDSYNEQFF
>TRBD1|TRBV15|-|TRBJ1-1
TGTGCCACCAGCAGAGGGGGACAGGGGCGTGAAGCTTTCTTT
CATSRGGQGREAFF
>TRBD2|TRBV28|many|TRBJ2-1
TGTGCCAGTCTCAAGCGGGAGGTTTATGAGCAGTTCTTC
CASLKREVYEQFF
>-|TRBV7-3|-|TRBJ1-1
TGTGCCAGCAGCTTAACAGCCTTAGATAAGCAAGCTTTCTTT
CASSLTALDKQAFF
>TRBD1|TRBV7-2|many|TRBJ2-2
TGTGCCAGCAGCCCTCCCGGGACAGAGAACACCGGGGAGCTGTTTTTT
CASSPPGTENTGELFF
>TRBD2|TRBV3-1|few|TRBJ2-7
TGTGCCAGCAGCTTGAGCGGGACTTGGAGCTCCTACGAGCAGTACTTC
CASSLSGTWSSYEQYF
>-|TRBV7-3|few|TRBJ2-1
TGTGCCAGCAGCCTTACGGGGCTACGCTCCTACAATGAGCAGTTCTTC
CASSLTGLRSYNEQFF
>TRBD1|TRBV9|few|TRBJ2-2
TGTGCCAGCAGCTCGGGACAGGCGAACACCGGGGAGCTGTTTTTT
CASSSGQANTGELFF
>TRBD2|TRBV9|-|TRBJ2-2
TGTGCCAGCAGCGTGGACGGGACTAGCGGATACACCGGGGAGCTGTTTTTT
CASSVDGTSGYTGELFF
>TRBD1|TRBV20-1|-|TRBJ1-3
TGCAGTGCTAGGGGGCAGGGGGCAACTGGAAACACCATATATTTT
CSARGQGATGNTIYF
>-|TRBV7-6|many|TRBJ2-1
TGTGCCAGCGCCTCGAGCGATTCCTACAATGAGCAGTTCTTC
CASASSDSYNEQFF
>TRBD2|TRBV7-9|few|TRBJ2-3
TGTGCCAGCAGCCCCCCCCCCGGGGGGAATCCCACAGATACGCAGTATTTT
CASSPPPGGNPTDTQYF
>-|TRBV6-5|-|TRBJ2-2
TGTGCCAGCAGTTGGGTGCGGGCCCCGGCGGTCGGGGAGCTGTTTTTT
CASSWVRAPAVGELFF
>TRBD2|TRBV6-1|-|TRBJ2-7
TGTGCCAGCAGTGAAGCGCTATGGCTAGCGGGAGGATTCTCCTACGAGCAGTACTTC
CASSEALWLAGGFSYEQYF
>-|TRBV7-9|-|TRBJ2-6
TGTGCCAGCAGCTTAGAGGGCGGTTTCTCTGGGGCCAACGTCCTGACTTTC
CASSLEGGFSGANVLTF
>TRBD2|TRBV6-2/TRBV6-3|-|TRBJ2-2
TGTGCCAGCAGTCCATGGACTAGCGGGAGGGCCCGGGAGCTGTTTTTT
CASSPWTSGRARELFF
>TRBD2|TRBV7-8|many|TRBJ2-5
TGTGCCAGCAGCTTAGGGCCCCTAGCGGGGACTCGTGGGACCCAGTACTTC
CASSLGPLAGTRGTQYF
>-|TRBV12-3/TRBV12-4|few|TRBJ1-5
TGTGCCAGCAGTTTAGACGCCGATCAGCCCCAGCATTTT
CASSLDADQPQHF
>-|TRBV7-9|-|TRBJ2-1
TGTGCCAGCAGCCCCCGGGGTTCGGGACACCTGTTAAATGAGCAGTTCTTC
CASSPRGSGHLLNEQFF
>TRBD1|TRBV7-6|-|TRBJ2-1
TGTGCCAGCAGCCCGGGACAGCCAGTAGTCAATGAGCAGTTCTTC
CASSPGQPVVNEQFF
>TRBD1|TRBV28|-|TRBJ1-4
TGTGCCAGCAGTTCCGGACAGGGAGTTGCAACTAATGAAAAACTGTTTTTT
CASSSGQGVATNEKLFF
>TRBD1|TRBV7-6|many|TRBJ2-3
TGTGCCAGCAGCTTAGGACAGGGGGCTGCCTTTGCGCAGTATTTT
CASSLGQGAAFAQYF
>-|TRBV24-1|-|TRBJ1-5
TGTGCCACCAGTGAAAGGGGCAATCAGCCCCAGCATTTT
CATSERGNQPQHF
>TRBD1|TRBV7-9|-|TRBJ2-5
TGTGCCAGCAGCTTGGGACAGGGTCCCCAGTACTTC
CASSLGQGPQYF
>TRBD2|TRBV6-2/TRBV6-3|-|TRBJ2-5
TGTGCCAGCGGGCTAGCGGGAGTCGACGAGACCCAGTACTTC
CASGLAGVDETQYF
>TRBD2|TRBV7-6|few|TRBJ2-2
TGTGCCAGCAGCTGGGGGGGTATTAACACCGGGGAGCTGTTTTTT
CASSWGGINTGELFF
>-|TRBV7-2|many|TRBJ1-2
TGTGCCAGCAGCTTGGACAGCACAAACTATGGCTACACCTTC
CASSLDSTNYGYTF
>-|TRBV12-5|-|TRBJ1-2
TGTGCTAGTGGTTTGTTGTCCGGGGTCCATGGCTACACCTTC
CASGLLSGVHGYTF
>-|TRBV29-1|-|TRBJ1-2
TGCAGCTCCTCTCTTTACAGGGAGAACTATGGCTACACCTTC
CSSSLYRENYGYTF
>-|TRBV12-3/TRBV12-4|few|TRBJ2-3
TGTGCCAGCACCAGGGGGGGCAGCCAAGATACGCAGTATTTT
CASTRGGSQDTQYF
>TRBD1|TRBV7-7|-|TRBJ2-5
TGTGCTAGCAGCACCCGACAGGGGAGAATAGAGACCCAGTACTTC
CASSTRQGRIETQYF
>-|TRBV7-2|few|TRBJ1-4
TGTGCCAGCAGCTTAGCGCGGGGTGGTAATGAAAAACTGTTTTTT
CASSLARGGNEKLFF
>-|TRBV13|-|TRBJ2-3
TGTGCCAGCAGCTTAGAGCGGCGGCCTAGCACAGATACGCAGTATTTT
CASSLERRPSTDTQYF
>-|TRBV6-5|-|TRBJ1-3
TGTGCCAGCAGGCCCTCTTGGGGGATTGGAAACACCATATATTTT
CASRPSWGIGNTIYF
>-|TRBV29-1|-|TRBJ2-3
TGCAGCGTTGGGGTCCCGTGGTATTTT
CSVGVPWYF
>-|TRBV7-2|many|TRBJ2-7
TGTGCCAGCAGCCCAGATAGGGGACCCTACGAGCAGTACTTC
CASSPDRGPYEQYF
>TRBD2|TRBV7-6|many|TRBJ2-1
TGTGCCAGCAGCTTAGGAGCGGGAATGAAGAATGAGCAGTTCTTC
CASSLGAGMKNEQFF
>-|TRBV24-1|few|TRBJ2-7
TGTGCCACCAGTGGCCCGGGGTCCTACGAGCAGTACTTC
CATSGPGSYEQYF
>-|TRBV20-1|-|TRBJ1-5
TGCAGTGCTAGAGCCCCACGGGGATCTAGCAATCAGCCCCAGCATTTT
CSARAPRGSSNQPQHF
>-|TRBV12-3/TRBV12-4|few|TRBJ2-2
TGTGCCAGCAGTCCACAAGAGGCTACGGTATACACCGGGGAGCTGTTTTTT
CASSPQEATVYTGELFF
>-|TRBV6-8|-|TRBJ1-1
TGTGCCAGCAGTTACTCGACGTCTGAAGCTTTCTTT
CASSYSTSEAFF
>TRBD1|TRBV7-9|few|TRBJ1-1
TGTGCCAGCAGCTCACGGACAGGGGGCTTCTTGAACACTGAAGCTTTCTTT
CASSSRTGGFLNTEAFF
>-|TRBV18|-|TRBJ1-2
TGTGCCAGCTCACCGCTCCGACAGATAAGCTATGGCTACACCTTC
CASSPLRQISYGYTF
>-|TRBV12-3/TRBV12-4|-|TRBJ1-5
TGTGCCAGCAGCCCAACCAGGGTCCGGCAGCCCCAGCATTTT
CASSPTRVRQPQHF
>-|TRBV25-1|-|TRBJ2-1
TGTGCCAGCAGTGGCGACTTTTACAATGAGCAGTTCTTC
CASSGDFYNEQFF
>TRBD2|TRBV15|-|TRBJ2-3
TGTGCCACCAGCAGAGATGGGGGGGGGGATACGCAGTATTTT
CATSRDGGGDTQYF
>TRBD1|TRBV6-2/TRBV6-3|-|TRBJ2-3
TGTGCCAGCAGTTCACAGGGGGAGATTTGGGATACGCAGTATTTT
CASSSQGEIWDTQYF
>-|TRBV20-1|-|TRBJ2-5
TGCAGTGCCCGAGACCCCGATGGGAGGGAGACCCAGTACTTC
CSARDPDGRETQYF
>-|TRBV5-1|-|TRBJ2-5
TGCGCCAGCATGAGGGTAGCCGGGTACCAAGAGACCCAGTACTTC
CASMRVAGYQETQYF